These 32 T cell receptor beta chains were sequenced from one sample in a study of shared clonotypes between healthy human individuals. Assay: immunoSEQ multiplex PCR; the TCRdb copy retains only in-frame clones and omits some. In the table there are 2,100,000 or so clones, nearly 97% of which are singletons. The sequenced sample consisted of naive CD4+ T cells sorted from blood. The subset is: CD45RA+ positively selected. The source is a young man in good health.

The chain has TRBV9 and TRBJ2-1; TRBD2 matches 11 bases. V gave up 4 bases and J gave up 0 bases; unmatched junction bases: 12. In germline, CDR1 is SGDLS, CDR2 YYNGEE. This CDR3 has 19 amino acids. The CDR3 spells CASSPASGRPESSYNEQFF. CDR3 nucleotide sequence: TGTGCCAGCAGCCCCGCTAGCGGGAGGCCGGAGAGCTCCTACAATGAGCAGTTCTTC. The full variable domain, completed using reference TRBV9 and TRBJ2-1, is DSGVTQTPKHLITATGQRVTLRCSPRSGDLSVYWYQQSLDQGLQFLIQYYNGEERAKGNILERFSAQQFPDLHSELNLSSLELGDSALYFCASSPASGRPESSYNEQFFGPGTRLTVL.

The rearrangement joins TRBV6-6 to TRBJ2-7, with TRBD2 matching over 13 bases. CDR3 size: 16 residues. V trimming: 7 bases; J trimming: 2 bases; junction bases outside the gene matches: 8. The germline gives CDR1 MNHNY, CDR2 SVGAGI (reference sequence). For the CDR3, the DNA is TGTGCCAGCACCCCACCCGGGACTAGCGGGGCCTACGAGCAGTACTTC. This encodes CASTPPGTSGAYEQYF.

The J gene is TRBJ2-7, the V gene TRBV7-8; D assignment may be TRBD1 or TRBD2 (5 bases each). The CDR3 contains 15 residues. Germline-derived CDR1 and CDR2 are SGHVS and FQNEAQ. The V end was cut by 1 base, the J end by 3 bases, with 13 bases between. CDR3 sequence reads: CASSLGGSAFYEQYF. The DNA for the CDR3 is TGTGCCAGCAGCTTAGGGGGGTCGGCCTTCTACGAGCAGTACTTC.

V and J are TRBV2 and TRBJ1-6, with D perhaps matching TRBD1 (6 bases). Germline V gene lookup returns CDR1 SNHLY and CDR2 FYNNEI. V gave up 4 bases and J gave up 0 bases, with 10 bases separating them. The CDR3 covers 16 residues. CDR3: CASSVDRGSYNSPLHF. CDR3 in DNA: TGTGCCAGCAGTGTGGACAGAGGCTCCTATAATTCACCCCTCCACTTT.

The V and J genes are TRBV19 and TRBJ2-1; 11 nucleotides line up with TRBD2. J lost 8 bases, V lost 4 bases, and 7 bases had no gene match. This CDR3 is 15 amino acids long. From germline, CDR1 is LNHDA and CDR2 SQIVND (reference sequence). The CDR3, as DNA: TGTGCCAGTAGTAGGTCTAGCGGGGGGATCGATGAGCAGTTCTTC. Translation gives CASSRSSGGIDEQFF.

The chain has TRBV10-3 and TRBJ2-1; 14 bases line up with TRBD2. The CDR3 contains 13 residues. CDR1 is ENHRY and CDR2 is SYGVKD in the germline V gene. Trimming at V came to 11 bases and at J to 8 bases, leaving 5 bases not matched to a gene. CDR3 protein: CAYAGLAGDEQFF. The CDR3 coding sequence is TGTGCCTACGCGGGACTAGCGGGGGATGAGCAGTTCTTC.

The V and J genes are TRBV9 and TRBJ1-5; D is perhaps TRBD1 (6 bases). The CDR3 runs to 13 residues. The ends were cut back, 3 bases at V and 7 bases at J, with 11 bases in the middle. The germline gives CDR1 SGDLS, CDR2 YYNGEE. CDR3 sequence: CASSASTGQPQHF. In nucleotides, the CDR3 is TGTGCCAGCAGCGCGTCAACAGGGCAGCCCCAGCATTTT.

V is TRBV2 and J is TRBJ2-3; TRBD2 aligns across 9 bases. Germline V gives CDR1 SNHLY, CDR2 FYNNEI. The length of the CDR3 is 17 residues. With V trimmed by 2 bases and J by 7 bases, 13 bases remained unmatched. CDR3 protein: CASSEPQGRGGKYTQYF. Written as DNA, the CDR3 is TGTGCCAGCAGTGAACCCCAGGGGCGGGGGGGCAAATATACGCAGTATTTT.

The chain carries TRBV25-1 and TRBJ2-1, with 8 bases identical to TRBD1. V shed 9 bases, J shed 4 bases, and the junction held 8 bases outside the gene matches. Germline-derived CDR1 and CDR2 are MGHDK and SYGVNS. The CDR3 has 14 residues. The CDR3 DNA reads TGTGCCAGTATCGCAGGGGGCTTTTACAATGAGCAGTTCTTC. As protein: CASIAGGFYNEQFF.

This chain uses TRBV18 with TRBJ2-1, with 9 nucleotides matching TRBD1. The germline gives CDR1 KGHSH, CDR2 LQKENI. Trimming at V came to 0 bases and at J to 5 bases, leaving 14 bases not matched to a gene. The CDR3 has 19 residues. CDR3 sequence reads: CASSPPKRKSGQGNNEQFF. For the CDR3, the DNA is TGTGCCAGCTCACCACCCAAGAGAAAATCGGGACAGGGTAACAATGAGCAGTTCTTC. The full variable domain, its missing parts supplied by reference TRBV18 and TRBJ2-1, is NAGVMQNPRHLVRRRGQEARLRCSPMKGHSHVYWYRQLPEEGLKFMVYLQKENIIDESGMPKERFSAEFPKEGPSILRIQQVVRGDSAAYFCASSPPKRKSGQGNNEQFFGPGTRLTVL.

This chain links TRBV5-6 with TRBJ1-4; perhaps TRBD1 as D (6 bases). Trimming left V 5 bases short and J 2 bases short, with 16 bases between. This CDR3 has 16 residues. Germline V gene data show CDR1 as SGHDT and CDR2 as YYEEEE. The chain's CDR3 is CASSPELGQTNEKLFF. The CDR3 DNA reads TGTGCCAGCAGTCCGGAGCTCGGACAGACTAATGAAAAACTGTTTTTT.

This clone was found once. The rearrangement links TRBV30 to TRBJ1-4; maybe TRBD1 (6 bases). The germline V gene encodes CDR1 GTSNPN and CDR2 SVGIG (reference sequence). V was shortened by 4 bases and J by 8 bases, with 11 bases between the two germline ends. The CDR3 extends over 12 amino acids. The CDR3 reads CAWTRGGEKLFF. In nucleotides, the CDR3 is TGTGCCTGGACCAGGGGAGGAGAAAAACTGTTTTTT.

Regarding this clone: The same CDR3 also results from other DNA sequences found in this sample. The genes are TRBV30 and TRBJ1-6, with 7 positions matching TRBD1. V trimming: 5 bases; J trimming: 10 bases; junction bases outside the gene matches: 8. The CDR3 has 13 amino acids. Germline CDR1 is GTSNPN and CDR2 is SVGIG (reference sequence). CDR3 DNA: TGTGCCTGGGAAGGACAGGTTAACTCACCCCTCCACTTT. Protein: CAWEGQVNSPLHF.

CDR3 bases: TGTGCCAGCAGCCGCCCCGGGACAGGGGTAGTCTATGGCTACACCTTC. Its translation is CASSRPGTGVVYGYTF. This chain joins TRBV7-9 and TRBJ1-2; TRBD1 aligns across 10 bases. The V gene end was trimmed by 5 bases and the J gene end by 4 bases; junction bases not matched to a gene: 10. The germline V gene encodes CDR1 SEHNR and CDR2 FQNEAQ (reference sequence). The CDR3 is 16 residues long.

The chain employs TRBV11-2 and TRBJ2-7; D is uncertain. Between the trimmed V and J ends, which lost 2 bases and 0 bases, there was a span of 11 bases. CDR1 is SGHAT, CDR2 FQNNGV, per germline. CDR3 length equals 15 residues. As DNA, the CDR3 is TGTGCCAGCAGCTTACAACCTAGTCGCTCCTACGAGCAGTACTTC. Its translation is CASSLQPSRSYEQYF.

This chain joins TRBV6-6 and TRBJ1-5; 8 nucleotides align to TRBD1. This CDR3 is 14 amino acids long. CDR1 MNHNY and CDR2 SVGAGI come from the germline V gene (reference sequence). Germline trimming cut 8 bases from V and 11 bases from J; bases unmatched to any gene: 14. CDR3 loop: CASDDRGPKWSQHF. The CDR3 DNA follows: TGTGCCAGCGATGACAGGGGACCGAAATGGTCCCAGCATTTT.

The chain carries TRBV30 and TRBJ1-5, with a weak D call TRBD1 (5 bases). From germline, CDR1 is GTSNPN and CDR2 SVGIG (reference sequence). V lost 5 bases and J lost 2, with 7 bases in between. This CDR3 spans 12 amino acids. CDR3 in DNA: TGTGCCTGGGGGGCAGGCAATCAGCCCCAGCATTTT. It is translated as CAWGAGNQPQHF. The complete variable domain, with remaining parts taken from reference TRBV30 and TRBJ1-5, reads SQTIHQWPATLVQPVGSPLSLECTVEGTSNPNLYWYRQAAGRGLQLLFYSVGIGQISSEVPQNLSASRPQDRQFILSSKKLLLSDSGFYLCAWGAGNQPQHFGDGTRLSIL.

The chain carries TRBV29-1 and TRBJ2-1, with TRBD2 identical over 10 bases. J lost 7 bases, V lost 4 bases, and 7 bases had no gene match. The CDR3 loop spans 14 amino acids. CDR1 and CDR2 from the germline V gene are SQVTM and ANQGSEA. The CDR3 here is CSVAVAGGYNEQFF. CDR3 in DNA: TGCAGCGTTGCAGTAGCGGGAGGATATAATGAGCAGTTCTTC.

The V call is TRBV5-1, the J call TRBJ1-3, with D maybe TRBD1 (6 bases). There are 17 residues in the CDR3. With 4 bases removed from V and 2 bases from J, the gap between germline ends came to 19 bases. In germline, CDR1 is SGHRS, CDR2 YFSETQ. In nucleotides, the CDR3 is TGCGCCAGCAGCCGGGGGCCAGGGGCTCCCCCTGGAAACACCATATATTTT. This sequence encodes CASSRGPGAPPGNTIYF.

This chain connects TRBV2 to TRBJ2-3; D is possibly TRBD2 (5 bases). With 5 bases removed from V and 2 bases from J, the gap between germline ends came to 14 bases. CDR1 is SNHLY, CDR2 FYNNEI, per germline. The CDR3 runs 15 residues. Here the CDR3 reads CASSPRPSPTDTQYF. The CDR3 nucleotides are TGTGCCAGCAGTCCCCGGCCTAGCCCCACAGATACGCAGTATTTT.

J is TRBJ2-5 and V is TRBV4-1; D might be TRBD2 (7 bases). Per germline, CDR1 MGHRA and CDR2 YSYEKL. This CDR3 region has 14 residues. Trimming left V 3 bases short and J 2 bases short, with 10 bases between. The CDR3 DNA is TGCGCCAGCAGCCAGGAGGGGGGGCAAGAGACCCAGTACTTC. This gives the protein CASSQEGGQETQYF.

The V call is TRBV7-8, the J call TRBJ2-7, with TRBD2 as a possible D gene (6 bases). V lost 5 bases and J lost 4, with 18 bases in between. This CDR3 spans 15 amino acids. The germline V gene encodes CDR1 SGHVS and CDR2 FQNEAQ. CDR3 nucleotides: TGTGCCAGCAGCCTGACCCTGGAGGGGAAGTACGAGCAGTACTTC. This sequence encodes CASSLTLEGKYEQYF. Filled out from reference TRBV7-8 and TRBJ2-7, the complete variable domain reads GAGVSQSPRYKVAKRGQDVALRCDPISGHVSLFWYQQALGQGPEFLTYFQNEAQLDKSGLPSDRFFAERPEGSVSTLKIQRTQQEDSAVYLCASSLTLEGKYEQYFGPGTRLTVT.

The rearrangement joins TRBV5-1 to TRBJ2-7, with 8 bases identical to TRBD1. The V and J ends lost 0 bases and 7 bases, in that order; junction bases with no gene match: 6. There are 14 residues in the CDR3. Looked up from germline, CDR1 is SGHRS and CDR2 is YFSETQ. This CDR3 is CASSLGQGLREQYF. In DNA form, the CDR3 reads TGCGCCAGCAGCTTGGGACAGGGGTTGAGGGAGCAGTACTTC.

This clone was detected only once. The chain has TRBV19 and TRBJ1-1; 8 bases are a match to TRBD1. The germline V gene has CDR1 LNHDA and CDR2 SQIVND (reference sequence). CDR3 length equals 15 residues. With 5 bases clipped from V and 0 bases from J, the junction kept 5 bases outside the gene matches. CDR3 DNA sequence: TGTGCCAGTAGTTCAGGGGGCGGGATGAACACTGAAGCTTTCTTT. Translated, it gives CASSSGGGMNTEAFF.

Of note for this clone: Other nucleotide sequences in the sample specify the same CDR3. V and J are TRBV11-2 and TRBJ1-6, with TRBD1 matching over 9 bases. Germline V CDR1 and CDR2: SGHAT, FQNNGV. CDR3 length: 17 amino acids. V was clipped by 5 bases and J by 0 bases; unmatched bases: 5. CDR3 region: CASSTGTGSSYNSPLHF. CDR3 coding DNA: TGTGCCAGCAGCACTGGGACAGGGTCCTCCTATAATTCACCCCTCCACTTT.

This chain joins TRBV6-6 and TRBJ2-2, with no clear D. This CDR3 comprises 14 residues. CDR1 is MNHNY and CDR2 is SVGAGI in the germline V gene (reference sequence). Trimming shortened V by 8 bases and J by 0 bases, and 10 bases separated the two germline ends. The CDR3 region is CASSGRSNTGELFF. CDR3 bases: TGTGCCAGCTCGGGCAGGTCGAACACCGGGGAGCTGTTTTTT.

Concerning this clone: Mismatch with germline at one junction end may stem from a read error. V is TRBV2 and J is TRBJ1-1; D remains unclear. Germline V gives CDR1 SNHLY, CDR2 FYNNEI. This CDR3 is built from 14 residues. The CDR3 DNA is TGTGCCAGCAGTGTTCTAAAGCAGAACCCTGAAGCTTTCTTT. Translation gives CASSVLKQNPEAFF.

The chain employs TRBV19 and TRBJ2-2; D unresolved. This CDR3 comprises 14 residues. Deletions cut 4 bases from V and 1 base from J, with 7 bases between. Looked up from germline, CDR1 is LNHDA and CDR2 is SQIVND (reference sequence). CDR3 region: CASSRILNTGELFF. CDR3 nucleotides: TGTGCCAGTAGTAGAATCCTGAACACCGGGGAGCTGTTTTTT.

CDR3 region: CASSLFSRQLQLYSNQPQHF. CDR3 coding DNA: TGTGCCAGCAGCTTATTTTCCCGACAACTACAGCTTTATAGCAATCAGCCCCAGCATTTT. This sequence joins TRBV7-3 and TRBJ1-5; no definite D call. Trimming took off 2 bases at V and 0 bases at J, with 23 bases between the two ends. The CDR3 covers 20 residues. Germline CDR1 reads SGHTA; CDR2 reads FQGTGA.

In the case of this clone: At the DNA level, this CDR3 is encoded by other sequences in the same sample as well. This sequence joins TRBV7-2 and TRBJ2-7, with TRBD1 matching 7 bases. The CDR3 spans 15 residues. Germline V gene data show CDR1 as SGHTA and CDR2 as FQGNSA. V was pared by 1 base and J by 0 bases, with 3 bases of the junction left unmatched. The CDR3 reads CASSLDAGGSYEQYF. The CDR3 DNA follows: TGTGCCAGCAGCTTAGATGCAGGGGGCTCCTACGAGCAGTACTTC.

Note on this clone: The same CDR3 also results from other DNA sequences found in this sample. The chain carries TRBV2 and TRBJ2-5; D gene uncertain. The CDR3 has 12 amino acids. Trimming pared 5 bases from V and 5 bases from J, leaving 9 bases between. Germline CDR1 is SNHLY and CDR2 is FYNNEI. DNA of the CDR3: TGTGCCAGCAGTTCCCGTACGGAGACCCAGTACTTC. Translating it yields CASSSRTETQYF.

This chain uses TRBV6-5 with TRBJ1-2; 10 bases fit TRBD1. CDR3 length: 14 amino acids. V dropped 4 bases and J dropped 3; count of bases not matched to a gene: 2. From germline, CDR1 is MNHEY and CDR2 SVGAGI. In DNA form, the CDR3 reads TGTGCCAGCAGTTGGGGACAGGGGTACTATGGCTACACCTTC. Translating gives CASSWGQGYYGYTF.